A selection of T cell receptor beta chains follows, all from one sample in a study of technical replicates of blood from four donors. Clones were read by immunoSEQ multiplex PCR, and TCRdb kept only the in-frame ones, dropping some. The sample lists about 90,000 clones, 94% seen once, with over 0.2% in the top ten. The sequenced material came from T cells isolated from PBMCs. Receptor source: a human donor in good health. Both conserved end residues are trimmed from each CDR3. The D gene is left open where the match is weak.

D: TRBD2; V: TRBV7-8; J: TRBJ2-7; CDR3: ASSPLTSADYEQY
D: TRBD1; V: TRBV4-1; J: TRBJ1-1; CDR3: ASSRGQGLNTEAF
D: .; V: TRBV7-8; J: TRBJ2-3; CDR3: ASSLGGAGADTQY
D: TRBD1; V: TRBV9; J: TRBJ1-1; CDR3: ASSVRPGQGYTEAF
D: .; V: TRBV30; J: TRBJ2-3; CDR3: AWSKAYGSTDTQY
D: TRBD1; V: TRBV28; J: TRBJ2-2; CDR3: ASSSGQDTGELF
D: .; V: TRBV14; J: TRBJ1-1; CDR3: ASSQVTPTAGRWGTEAF
D: TRBD2; V: TRBV11-3; J: TRBJ2-1; CDR3: ASSFTLAPVLSYNEQF
D: TRBD1; V: TRBV18; J: TRBJ1-5; CDR3: ASSFGTGSVNQPQH
D: TRBD1; V: TRBV6-1; J: TRBJ1-5; CDR3: ASSDRGQPQH
D: TRBD1; V: TRBV6-1; J: TRBJ1-4; CDR3: ASSEGLQGGKLF
D: .; V: TRBV14; J: TRBJ1-2; CDR3: ATTRQGTGGYT
D: .; V: TRBV5-8; J: TRBJ2-3; CDR3: ASSQGQPTYTDTQY
D: .; V: TRBV7-6; J: TRBJ1-1; CDR3: ASSPRDKRITEAF
D: TRBD2; V: TRBV4-2; J: TRBJ2-5; CDR3: ASSQGTSFYQETQY
D: .; V: TRBV7-9; J: TRBJ2-1; CDR3: ASSFRGRHNEQF
D: .; V: TRBV5-1; J: TRBJ2-4; CDR3: ASKDRDSMDIQY
D: .; V: TRBV5-1; J: TRBJ1-1; CDR3: ASSGGAEREAF
D: .; V: TRBV4-1; J: TRBJ1-5; CDR3: ASSQDLIGVSNQPQH
D: TRBD1; V: TRBV5-1; J: TRBJ2-5; CDR3: ASTPDRATTQY
D: .; V: TRBV28; J: TRBJ2-1; CDR3: ASRARGAISSYNEQF
D: TRBD1; V: TRBV19; J: TRBJ1-2; CDR3: ASTPTQGAYGYT
D: .; V: TRBV7-9; J: TRBJ2-1; CDR3: ASSLALIGRGLYNEQF
D: TRBD2; V: TRBV28; J: TRBJ2-1; CDR3: ASRSPSGSSYNEQF
D: .; V: TRBV28; J: TRBJ1-5; CDR3: ASSLDSPGDQPQH
D: TRBD2; V: TRBV28; J: TRBJ2-7; CDR3: ASSLASGSGTYEQY
D: TRBD2; V: TRBV7-9; J: TRBJ2-3; CDR3: ASSGGGQTDTQY
D: .; V: TRBV28; J: TRBJ2-3; CDR3: ASISSADTQY
D: .; V: TRBV5-8; J: TRBJ2-1; CDR3: ASSAQGSDEQF
D: .; V: TRBV14; J: TRBJ1-1; CDR3: ASSQEQYAEAF
D: .; V: TRBV7-9; J: TRBJ2-7; CDR3: ASSLAFRNHRYEQY
D: TRBD2; V: TRBV29-1; J: TRBJ2-3; CDR3: SVEQFSGSTDTQY
D: .; V: TRBV30; J: TRBJ1-2; CDR3: AWSLSSDYGYT
D: TRBD2; V: TRBV14; J: TRBJ2-1; CDR3: ASKLAGHNEQF
D: TRBD2; V: TRBV29-1; J: TRBJ2-5; CDR3: SAGNRATSGETQY
D: .; V: TRBV11-2; J: TRBJ1-3; CDR3: ASSLDRRGSGNTIY
D: .; V: TRBV5-6; J: TRBJ1-6; CDR3: ASSLIDSPLH
D: .; V: TRBV10-3; J: TRBJ1-5; CDR3: AISESRGGSHNQPQH
D: .; V: TRBV5-1; J: TRBJ1-5; CDR3: ASSLGHSNQPQH
D: .; V: TRBV6-1; J: TRBJ2-5; CDR3: ASWPILRDQY
D: TRBD1; V: TRBV5-1; J: TRBJ1-6; CDR3: ASSLAGTVYNSPLH
D: .; V: TRBV6-1; J: TRBJ1-2; CDR3: ASSFKGGGNYGYT
D: .; V: TRBV6-1; J: TRBJ2-7; CDR3: ASTLRARVYEQY
D: .; V: TRBV28; J: TRBJ1-1; CDR3: ASSRTYGAF
D: .; V: TRBV21-1; J: TRBJ1-1; CDR3: ASSKEGLLTEAF
D: .; V: TRBV27; J: TRBJ2-7; CDR3: ASRTYRAPYEQY
D: .; V: TRBV19; J: TRBJ1-5; CDR3: ASSIDRGSNQPQH
D: .; V: TRBV25-1; J: TRBJ2-5; CDR3: ASSDRGRGHRYQETQY
D: .; V: TRBV19; J: TRBJ1-3; CDR3: ASSIAGFGNTIY
D: .; V: TRBV6-5; J: TRBJ2-2; CDR3: ASSQAHTGELF
D: .; V: TRBV5-6; J: TRBJ2-1; CDR3: ASSSRTNFGSRSYNEQF
D: TRBD2; V: TRBV5-1; J: TRBJ2-7; CDR3: ASSLYRGTSGGAHEQY
D: .; V: TRBV6-4; J: TRBJ1-2; CDR3: ASKGDHGYT
D: TRBD1; V: TRBV9; J: TRBJ2-1; CDR3: ASSPPGQNEQF
D: .; V: TRBV2; J: TRBJ2-7; CDR3: ASSETRYEQY
D: .; V: TRBV5-1; J: TRBJ1-1; CDR3: ASSLFSGVGTEAF
D: TRBD2; V: TRBV10-2; J: TRBJ2-3; CDR3: ASSPTSGRGGTQY
D: .; V: TRBV7-6; J: TRBJ2-7; CDR3: ASSFALDEQY